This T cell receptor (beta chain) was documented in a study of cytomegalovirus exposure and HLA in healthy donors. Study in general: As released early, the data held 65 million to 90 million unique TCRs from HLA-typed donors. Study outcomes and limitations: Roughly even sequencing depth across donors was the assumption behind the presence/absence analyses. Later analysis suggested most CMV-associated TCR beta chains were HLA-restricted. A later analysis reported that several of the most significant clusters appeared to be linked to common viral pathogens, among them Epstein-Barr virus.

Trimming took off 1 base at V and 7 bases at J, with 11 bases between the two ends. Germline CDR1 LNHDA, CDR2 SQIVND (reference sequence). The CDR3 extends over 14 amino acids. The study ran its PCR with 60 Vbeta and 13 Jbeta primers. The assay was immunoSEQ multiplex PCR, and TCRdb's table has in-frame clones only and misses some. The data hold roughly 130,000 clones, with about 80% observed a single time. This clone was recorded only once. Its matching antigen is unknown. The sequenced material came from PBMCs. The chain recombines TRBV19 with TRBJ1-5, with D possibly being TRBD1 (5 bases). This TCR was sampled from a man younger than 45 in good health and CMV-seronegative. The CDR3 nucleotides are TGTGCCAGTAGTATAGTAGGGGATCCCCAGCCCCAGCATTTT. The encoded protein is CASSIVGDPQPQHF.